This TCR beta chain was obtained from a study of T cells in Graves' hyperthyroidism and ophthalmopathy (dated by TCRdb to about 2019). Some background on the complete study: Peripheral blood was sampled at the time of initial diagnosis, prior to any treatment. TCR V-J signatures able to tell the groups apart were searched for in a discovery cohort of 95 or so patients, of whom 43 had Graves' ophthalmopathy and about 60 had stable Graves' hyperthyroidism. Whether ophthalmopathy could be predicted prospectively was tested in an independent validation cohort made up of about 20 hyperthyroidism patients plus 17 patients who later progressed to ophthalmopathy. The paper reports TCR Vbeta CDR3 sequencing of over 120 peripheral blood samples: some 41 ophthalmopathy, roughly 80 hyperthyroidism and around 17 progressor patients. In addition, the study compared T-cell repertoires in thyroid tissue and in blood from five or six Graves' hyperthyroidism patients. After sampling, hyperthyroidism patients received methimazole starting at 30 mg daily, and ophthalmopathy patients received high-dose intravenous methylprednisolone. The 95 to 100 discovery patients were randomly divided into training and test sets at a 7:3 ratio. Overall study outcomes, separate from this receptor: A 13 V-J signature model separated ophthalmopathy from stable hyperthyroidism, with approximately 87% sensitivity and about 81% specificity in cross-validation and 80%/75% in testing. In validation, progression to ophthalmopathy was predicted by the model with 55% to 71% sensitivity and 72.22% specificity, a median of roughly 6 months before onset. No statistical method was used to set the sample size in advance, and investigators knew the group allocation. Blood samples also contained most of the expanded thyroid clonotypes (frequency above 0.001), which suggests that blood repertoires may reflect thyroid immune responses.

A patient counted as having stable Graves' hyperthyroidism if no progression to ophthalmopathy occurred over 18 months of follow-up. Hyperthyroidism patients were newly diagnosed, with disease duration under 2 months, and aged 18 to 65 years. The study excluded patients with uncontrolled infections, other autoimmune diseases, pregnancy or lactation. Diagnoses relied on clinical symptoms, serum thyroxine and TRAb, thyroid ultrasound and orbital computed tomography. PBMCs were isolated from 7.5 to 10 ml of fresh peripheral blood by Ficoll-Paque density gradient centrifugation. Total RNA was extracted using Trizol reagent, and RNA quality was assessed on an Agilent 2100 Bioanalyzer. Looking up the germline V gene (reference sequence) yields CDR1 SGHKS and CDR2 YYEKEE. Trimming takes 0 bases from V and 7 bases from J, and the germline ends sit 13 bases apart. Spanning cysteine to phenylalanine, the CDR3 consists of 14 amino acids. Of all the DNA, just the CDR3 is kept, 42 bases in frame from base 1.

This clonotype occurred a few times. The antigen it binds to is not known. Base-call qualities are not available, and no considerably larger clone is one nucleotide away. The TCR beta CDR3 regions were amplified from RNA transcripts. For the first round of RT-PCR on the TCR CDR3, the HTBI primer set was used together with the Qiagen OneStep RT-PCR kit. The libraries were constructed in a second round of multiplex PCR and then size-selected and purified. Paired-end sequencing of the libraries was performed with 100 bp reads on an Illumina HiSeq2000. The paper's data handling went like this. Raw data were processed with SOAPnuke, discarding reads with adapters, uncalled bases, mean Phred below 15, or no exact constant-primer or identifier match. High-quality paired reads were merged with COPE v1.2.5, and unique nucleotide sequences were defined as clonotypes. MiTCR v1.1 was used to align clonotypes to the IMGT TRBV, TRBD and TRBJ reference segments. The analysis included only V-J combinations with a frequency above 0.0001, which together covered around 99% of the repertoires. The TCS score was defined as the ratio of F50 (clonal expansion) to E x V (chaos), calculated using BLOSUM62-based TCRdist between CDR3 peptides within each V-J. Welch's t-statistics and random forest reduced 500 to 650 V-J features to about 13, which were used in a naive Bayes classifier (R e1071). TCRdb reworked the public reads: Q25 trimming with fastp, MiXCR clone assembly, productive beta chains retained. Identical CDR3 protein sequences are pooled into one entry, listed with their most common genes and DNA. TCRdb, rather than the study authors, made the V and J calls. Here the sample has under 400,000 distinct CDR3 sequences; about 13% occur a single time. Clones ranked in the top ten supply about 9.1% of the sample.

This sequence was found in a young woman with Graves' hyperthyroidism. The rearrangement joined TRBV5-5 to TRBJ2-5, with the D segment identity uncertain. Sequenced input: blood. CDR3 sequence: CASSLGLEVVTQYF. The DNA sequence reads TGTGCCAGCAGCTTGGGTTTAGAGGTCGTGACCCAGTACTTC.